What follows are 4 T cell receptor beta chains derived from one specimen sequenced in a study of blood T cell repertoires in COVID-19. The repertoire was sequenced with immunoSEQ multiplex PCR; TCRdb's copy has only in-frame clones and lacks some. The sample consists of around 200,000 clones, roughly 85% of them appearing once. Sequenced material: PBMCs or T cells enriched from blood (not recorded which). The receptors shown here come from a man aged 35 to 55 who had recovered from COVID-19.

The V call is TRBV7-9, the J call TRBJ2-7; possible D gene TRBD2, 5 bases. The germline V and J ends were trimmed by 5 bases and 0 bases, with 11 bases remaining between them. CDR1 is SEHNR, CDR2 FQNEAQ, per germline (reference sequence). The CDR3 runs 14 residues. CDR3 loop: CASSPNSVSYEQYF. CDR3 in DNA: TGTGCCAGCAGCCCAAATAGCGTCTCCTACGAGCAGTACTTC.

J is TRBJ1-1 and V is TRBV29-1; possible D gene TRBD1, 6 bases. V was clipped by 4 bases and J by 0 bases, with 12 bases between them. The CDR3 consists of 14 residues. Germline values: CDR1 SQVTM, CDR2 ANQGSEA. CDR3 residues: CSVVTGNMNTEAFF. Here the CDR3 DNA reads TGCAGCGTTGTAACAGGGAACATGAACACTGAAGCTTTCTTT.

This clone was observed a single time. The same CDR3 can be traced to other DNA sequences in this sample. This rearrangement joins TRBV5-1 to TRBJ2-7; a weak D match, TRBD1 (5 bases). V lost 0 bases and J lost 1, with 8 bases in between. The length of the CDR3 is 14 residues. Germline assignment: CDR1 SGHRS and CDR2 YFSETQ. The CDR3 nucleotides are TGCGCCAGCAGCTTGGTTTCAGGGTCCTACGAGCAGTACTTC. It yields the protein CASSLVSGSYEQYF.

The chain carries TRBV11-2 and TRBJ2-1; 13 bases match TRBD2. V lost 6 bases to trimming and J lost 6 bases; unmatched junction nucleotides: 29. From germline, CDR1 is SGHAT and CDR2 FQNNGV. There are 23 residues in the CDR3. CDR3 nucleotide sequence: TGTGCCAGCAGTTTACAAGCTTATGTTTCCGGGACTAGCGGGAATGAGGCACTCAATGAGCAGTTCTTC. Its protein product is CASSLQAYVSGTSGNEALNEQFF.